The entry below gives a single TCR beta chain sequence along with its context. Which antigen it targets is not known. No clone much larger than this one lies a single base away; base qualities are absent. The sample's time point label is to be understood as: after dendritic cell vaccination, including at tumor progression/relapse. Patients were selected on the basis of adequate residual fresh-frozen tumor tissue and more than two years of available survival data. None of the glioblastoma patients carried an isocitrate dehydrogenase mutation, although molecular status otherwise varied. PBMC collection took place before vaccination, two weeks after the third vaccination, and at tumor progression if progression occurred. The Qiagen DNeasy Blood extraction Kit was used to extract genomic DNA. This sample stems from a study of glioma-infiltrating T cells after dendritic cell vaccination (dated by TCRdb to about 2016). For context, the study as a whole: The cohort included some 15 glioblastoma patients drawn from Phase I and II dendritic cell vaccination trials, of whom 9 were newly diagnosed and 6 had recurrent disease. Three intradermal dendritic cell vaccine injections were administered to patients at biweekly intervals in the arm below the axilla. In glioblastoma patients vaccinated with dendritic cells, deep sequencing of TCR beta CDR3 regions served to measure tumor-infiltrating lymphocyte content and to compare repertoires between tumor and blood. TCR sequencing metrics, including TIL content and tumor-blood repertoire overlap, were correlated with survival after dendritic cell vaccination. To make the vaccine, monocyte-derived dendritic cells were cultured for under 9 days with IL-4 and GM-CSF and then pulsed overnight with autologous tumor lysate. Between about 2003 and 2012, patients were given autologous tumor lysate-pulsed dendritic cell vaccination.

The investigation overall reported the following: The cohort was small and heterogeneous, with few patients having full blood and tumor sets and even fewer initial-recurrent tumor pairs. The response model built on TCR overlap across three groups was characterized as speculative, with prospective validation still needed. No direct relationship between TCR clonality and survival was found, suggesting a diverse polyclonal response may matter. Longer time to progression and overall survival after dendritic cell vaccination were predicted by higher estimated pretreatment TIL content.

Reading the germline V gene gives CDR1 SGHDT and CDR2 YYEEEE. Trimming costs V 2 bases and J 1 base, and their ends lie 7 bases apart. The CDR3 goes from the cysteine to the phenylalanine over 13 residues. Left in the record is the CDR3 DNA by itself, 39 bases read in frame from the first base. TCRB CDR3 regions were amplified from about 2 ug genomic DNA, or all available DNA if less, using the immunoSEQ assay. The multiplex PCR relied on 60 forward primers for TCR V beta segments and 13 reverse primers for J beta segments. Synthetic control templates were spiked into each sample at limiting dilution to estimate reads per starting template. The Illumina HiSeq System generated 87 bp sequencing reads. The paper's processing steps were these. To remove PCR and sequencing errors, closely related sequences were merged with a nearest neighbor algorithm. TCR overlap was measured as the percentage of unique tumor TCR beta sequences also present in the same patient's peripheral blood. Imported from immuneACCESS, the table was reduced by TCRdb to in-frame sequences with V and J called. These copies leave out some clones; in studies compared against another copy, an unresolved V gene accounts for under half, and the cause of the remainder is not known. D and trimming come from the DNA, and the V and J calls and clone size come from that table. For this sample there are under 75,000 clones; 70% to 90% appear just once. The leading ten clones occupy roughly 8.5% of the sample.

The source was blood, collected after dendritic cell vaccination. The rearranged chain carries TRBV5-6 and TRBJ2-7, with the D segment identity uncertain. The sequence was collected from a human donor with glioblastoma. This receptor has the CDR3 CASSFISSYEQYF. DNA sequence: TGTGCCAGCAGCTTCATCAGTTCCTACGAGCAGTACTTC.